The 20 T cell receptor beta chains presented below share a single source sample, sequenced in a study of regulatory T cells in long-lasting Graves disease. CDR3-region Arm-PCR and iRepertoire HTBI primers produced the TCR beta libraries. In TCRdb, the multiplex PCR reads were re-called with MiXCR into one record per CDR3 protein. The table has about 470,000 distinct CDR3 sequences, roughly 20% seen once. Time point given: persistent/refractory GD, antithyroid drugs over 5 years with positive TRAb. The TCR library was made from RNA extracted from PBMCs. This specimen was peripheral blood mononuclear cells (PBMCs), taken when the disease was refractory, from a patient treated with antithyroid drugs. These receptors all stem from a female donor with Graves disease.

This clonotype was observed a few times. The V gene is TRBV6-1, the J gene TRBJ1-5, with a weak D call TRBD1 (6 bases). V was shortened by 6 bases and J by 5 bases, with 26 bases between the two germline ends. The CDR3 runs 18 residues. Germline CDR1 MNHNS, CDR2 SASEGT. CDR3 sequence: CASRPSGAGMPGDQPQHF. The CDR3 DNA sequence: TGTGCCAGCAGACCTTCAGGGGCCGGTATGCCAGGGGATCAGCCCCAGCATTTT.

This clonotype appeared many times. The rearrangement links TRBV3-1 to TRBJ1-5, with D hard to call. Trimming removed 1 base from V and 7 bases from J, with 14 bases in between. The CDR3 contains 15 residues. Germline V CDR1 and CDR2: LGHDT, YNNKEL (reference sequence). CDR3 coding DNA: TGTGCCAGCAGCCAAGGCCCCTCGGGCGAACAGCCCCAGCATTTT. Protein product: CASSQGPSGEQPQHF.

This clonotype showed up many times. This chain uses TRBV6-2 or TRBV6-3 with TRBJ1-2; D may be TRBD1 (5 bases). CDR1 and CDR2 from the germline V gene are MNHEY and SVGEGT. Deletions cut 6 bases from V and 4 bases from J, with 12 bases between. The CDR3 extends over 13 amino acids. This CDR3 reads CASSEGTGYGYTF. CDR3 sequence (DNA): TGTGCCAGCAGCGAGGGGACGGGCTATGGCTACACCTTC.

This chain connects TRBV29-1 to TRBJ2-1; 10 nucleotides agree with TRBD1. J lost 12 bases, V lost 7 bases, and 15 bases had no gene match. The germline V gene encodes CDR1 SQVTM and CDR2 ANQGSEA. The CDR3 extends over 14 amino acids. The chain's CDR3 is CSARLTGGRYRQFF. The CDR3 DNA is TGCAGCGCACGGCTGACAGGGGGCCGCTATAGGCAGTTCTTC.

Here the CDR3 DNA reads TGTGCCAGCAGCAAGGGGGGTTATGAGGACACTGAAGCTTTCTTT. Its translation is CASSKGGYEDTEAFF. The chain joins TRBV6-1 to TRBJ1-1; D is perhaps TRBD1 (6 bases). V shed 6 bases and J shed 3 bases, with 17 bases lying between them. CDR3 length: 15 residues. Germline loops: CDR1 MNHNS, CDR2 SASEGT.

This clonotype was counted only a few times. This chain connects TRBV10-3 to TRBJ2-6; D is perhaps TRBD1 (6 bases). The CDR3 consists of 16 residues. The ends were cut back, 2 bases at V and 4 bases at J, with 12 bases in the middle. CDR1 is ENHRY, CDR2 SYGVKD, per germline. CDR3 coding DNA: TGTGCCATCAGTGAGGGAACAGGGTCCGGGGCCAACGTCCTGACTTTC. It codes for CAISEGTGSGANVLTF.

This chain connects TRBV7-9 to TRBJ2-1; D remains unclear. V was pared by 5 bases and J by 5 bases, with 13 bases between. Germline V gives CDR1 SEHNR, CDR2 FQNEAQ (reference sequence). This CDR3 comprises 14 residues. The CDR3 coding sequence is TGTGCCAGCAGCGAAAGGACCCTGGACAATGAGCAGTTCTTC. This encodes CASSERTLDNEQFF.

This clonotype was detected many times. This sequence joins TRBV10-3 and TRBJ2-2; TRBD1 matches at 8 bases. With V trimmed by 2 bases and J by 0 bases, 2 bases remained unmatched. Germline CDR1 ENHRY, CDR2 SYGVKD. The CDR3 totals 16 residues. The CDR3 coding sequence is TGTGCCATCAGTGAGAGGACAGGGCCGAACACCGGGGAGCTGTTTTTT. Its protein product is CAISERTGPNTGELFF.

This clonotype was counted ten times or more. The chain couples TRBV16 to TRBJ1-1; no clear D gene. The germline V gene encodes CDR1 KGHSY and CDR2 FQNENV. V shed 4 bases and J shed 8 bases, with 11 bases lying between them. The CDR3 runs to 12 residues. This CDR3 is CASSPTVREAFF. The CDR3 DNA sequence: TGTGCCAGCAGCCCGACGGTAAGGGAAGCTTTCTTT.

This clonotype was observed at least ten times. The chain employs TRBV29-1 and TRBJ1-4, with D perhaps TRBD1 (5 bases). Germline assignment: CDR1 SQVTM and CDR2 ANQGSEA. The CDR3 covers 14 residues. Trimming cost V 6 bases and J 2 bases, with 13 bases left between them. The CDR3: CSVGRDVTNEKLFF. The CDR3, as DNA: TGCAGCGTCGGCCGGGACGTGACTAATGAAAAACTGTTTTTT.

The sample holds many counts of this clonotype. The chain combines TRBV20-1 with TRBJ1-1; D is unclear. Per the germline V gene, CDR1 is DFQATT and CDR2 is SNEGSKA (reference sequence). This CDR3 is built from 13 residues. V shed 3 bases and J shed 5 bases, with 13 bases lying between them. In nucleotides, the CDR3 is TGCAGTGCTAGGCTGGTAAGCGCGACTGAAGCTTTCTTT. Its protein product is CSARLVSATEAFF.

There are many counts of this clonotype. The rearrangement joins TRBV28 to TRBJ2-7, with 12 bases identical to TRBD2. The CDR3 has 14 residues. CDR1 is MDHEN and CDR2 is SYDVKM in the germline V gene. V lost 7 bases to trimming and J lost 7 bases; unmatched junction nucleotides: 8. CDR3 in DNA: TGTGCCAGCAACCGACTAGCGGGAGCCCCAGAGCAGTACTTC. Residues: CASNRLAGAPEQYF. Full variable domain (rest looked up from reference TRBV28 and TRBJ2-7): DVKVTQSSRYLVKRTGEKVFLECVQDMDHENMFWYRQDPGLGLRLIYFSYDVKMKEKGDIPEGYSVSREKKERFSLILESASTNQTSMYLCASNRLAGAPEQYFGPGTRLTVT.

CDR3 DNA: TGCAGTGCTAGAGTGACTGAAGGAAGGAAAGGCTACACCTTC. This sequence encodes CSARVTEGRKGYTF. The chain has TRBV20-1 and TRBJ1-2; no clear D gene. This CDR3 spans 14 amino acids. The germline V gene encodes CDR1 DFQATT and CDR2 SNEGSKA (reference sequence). V was shortened by 1 base and J by 8 bases, with 17 bases between the two germline ends.

This chain joins TRBV9 and TRBJ2-4; D ambiguous. Trimming took off 0 bases at V and 3 bases at J, with 10 bases between the two ends. The germline V gene has CDR1 SGDLS and CDR2 YYNGEE. This CDR3 is built from 15 residues. In DNA, the CDR3 is TGTGCCAGCAGCGTAGGAGGAGTGGGCAAAAACATTCAGTACTTC. This sequence encodes CASSVGGVGKNIQYF.

A few counts support this clonotype. This chain links TRBV27 with TRBJ1-5; D remains ambiguous. The V end lost 3 bases, the J end lost 3 bases, and 6 bases lay between the germline ends. Looked up from germline, CDR1 is MNHEY and CDR2 is SMNVEV (reference sequence). This CDR3 is 13 amino acids long. CDR3 DNA: TGTGCCAGCAGTTTTCGAGACAATCAGCCCCAGCATTTT. Translating gives CASSFRDNQPQHF.

V and J are TRBV4-3 and TRBJ2-6; D unresolved. The CDR3 is made up of 17 amino acids. Germline lookup yields CDR1 LGHNA and CDR2 YSLEER. V was shortened by 0 bases and J by 3 bases, with 12 bases between the two germline ends. CDR3 region: CASSQDGRFFGANVLTF. The CDR3 DNA follows: TGCGCCAGCAGCCAAGATGGCCGGTTCTTTGGGGCCAACGTCCTGACTTTC.

This clonotype was detected many times. The chain's CDR3 is CASSSSGTGSYEQYF. In nucleotides, the CDR3 is TGTGCCAGCAGTTCATCCGGGACTGGCTCCTACGAGCAGTACTTC. This rearrangement joins TRBV28 to TRBJ2-7, with a possible D match to TRBD2 (6 bases). The CDR3 has 15 residues. Deletions cut 4 bases from V and 0 bases from J, with 13 bases between. Germline CDR1 is MDHEN and CDR2 is SYDVKM.

Ten or more counts support this clonotype. The CDR3 loop reads CASSRHAGLRSYEQYF. The CDR3 DNA follows: TGTGCCAGCAGCCGACACGCCGGACTTAGGTCCTACGAGCAGTACTTC. The gene calls are TRBV28 and TRBJ2-7, with D possibly TRBD2 on 5 matching bases. CDR1 is MDHEN and CDR2 is SYDVKM in the germline V gene. The CDR3 sequence is 16 residues long. V lost 6 bases to trimming and J lost 1 base, with 19 bases between them.

This clonotype was seen only once. A single base separates this from a much larger clone, so it may be a read error. This chain connects TRBV28 to TRBJ1-1; D call uncertain. CDR1 and CDR2 (germline): MDHEN, SYDVKM. The V end was cut by 7 bases, the J end by 7 bases, with 19 bases between. This CDR3 has 14 residues. CDR3 amino acids: CASNFIGREVEAFF. The CDR3 DNA is TGTGCCAGCAATTTTATAGGGAGAGAGGTTGAAGCTTTCTTT.

At least ten counts were recorded for this clonotype. The gene calls are TRBV10-3 and TRBJ1-1; tentatively, D is TRBD1 (6 bases). CDR1 is ENHRY and CDR2 is SYGVKD in the germline V gene. This CDR3 spans 13 amino acids. Trimming took off 7 bases at V and 1 base at J, with 10 bases between the two ends. The CDR3: CAINPGQNTEAFF. The CDR3 nucleotides are TGTGCCATCAACCCGGGACAGAACACTGAAGCTTTCTTT.